Below, 9 T cell receptor beta chains from the same sample are listed, as sequenced in a study of OX40 agonist ivuxolimab in advanced cancers. Repertoires were generated with immunoSEQ multiplex PCR, while TCRdb's copy carries only in-frame clones and drops some. Here the sample spans 55,000 to 95,000 clones, 80% to 90% being singletons. The specimen was CD4+ or CD8+ T cells sorted from blood, collected in a trial of the OX40 agonist ivuxolimab. The receptors here all came from an adult with an advanced solid tumor such as melanoma, head and neck, liver or kidney cancer.

The chain employs TRBV6-6 and TRBJ2-7; 8 nucleotides line up with TRBD1. The CDR3 is 12 amino acids. Germline lookup yields CDR1 MNHNY and CDR2 SVGAGI (reference sequence). Losses at the gene ends were 5 bases for V and 5 bases for J; bases not matched to a gene: 2. DNA for the CDR3: TGTGCCAGCAGTCCACAGGGGGACGAGCAGTACTTC. Translated, it gives CASSPQGDEQYF.

The rearrangement links TRBV5-4 to TRBJ2-3; D is uncertain. Germline loops: CDR1 SGHNT, CDR2 YYREEE (reference sequence). The CDR3 covers 14 residues. V was pared by 3 bases and J by 2 bases, with 10 bases between. CDR3 sequence (DNA): TGTGCCAGCAGCTGGGTTGGGGTCACAGATACGCAGTATTTT. The encoded protein is CASSWVGVTDTQYF.

The chain uses TRBV5-1 and TRBJ2-2; the D gene is possibly TRBD2 (5 bases). This CDR3 has 15 amino acids. CDR1 is SGHRS, CDR2 YFSETQ, per germline. Between the trimmed V and J ends, which lost 0 bases and 0 bases, there was a span of 6 bases. The CDR3 DNA sequence: TGCGCCAGCAGCTTGGATAGCGCGAACACCGGGGAGCTGTTTTTT. This sequence encodes CASSLDSANTGELFF.

V and J are TRBV28 and TRBJ2-7, with D perhaps assigned TRBD1 or TRBD2 (5 bases each). The CDR3 runs to 13 residues. Germline V gene data show CDR1 as MDHEN and CDR2 as SYDVKM. Between the trimmed V and J ends, which lost 2 bases and 7 bases, there was a span of 12 bases. CDR3 sequence: CASSLDRGWEQYF. CDR3 DNA: TGTGCCAGCAGTTTAGACCGGGGCTGGGAGCAGTACTTC.

The chain couples TRBV11-2 to TRBJ2-3, with D possibly matching TRBD1 (5 bases). V lost 5 bases, J lost 6 bases, and 12 bases lay in between. CDR1 and CDR2 from the germline V gene are SGHAT and FQNNGV. The CDR3 spans 13 residues. The chain's CDR3 is CASSMRPGDTQYF. CDR3 in DNA: TGTGCCAGCAGCATGAGACCAGGGGATACGCAGTATTTT.

The rearrangement links TRBV4-2 to TRBJ2-7; 9 bases line up with TRBD2. Germline V lookup: CDR1 LGHNA, CDR2 YNFKEQ. The V and J ends lost 6 bases and 4 bases, in that order; junction bases with no gene match: 13. This CDR3 contains 16 residues. The CDR3 coding sequence is TGTGCCAGCAGTCGCAGCGCCGCGGGGGGGCAGTACGAGCAGTACTTC. Translating gives CASSRSAAGGQYEQYF.

About this clone: The sample holds other DNA sequences that translate to the same CDR3. This rearrangement joins TRBV5-1 to TRBJ2-5; D remains unclear. Trimming stripped 5 bases from V and 2 bases from J, with 7 bases between. CDR3 length: 12 residues. Germline CDR1 reads SGHRS; CDR2 reads YFSETQ. This CDR3 reads CASRPEQETQYF. The CDR3 DNA is TGCGCCAGCAGACCAGAACAAGAGACCCAGTACTTC.

This clone showed up just once. The chain combines TRBV6-6 with TRBJ2-7; D remains unclear. CDR3 size: 13 residues. Trimming took off 0 bases at V and 1 base at J, with 4 bases between the two ends. Germline values: CDR1 MNHNY, CDR2 SVGAGI (reference sequence). The CDR3 DNA is TGTGCCAGCAGTTACTCGGGGTCCTACGAGCAGTACTTC. It codes for CASSYSGSYEQYF.

V and J are TRBV7-6 and TRBJ1-1, with D unresolved. The CDR3 runs 12 residues. V gave up 5 bases and J gave up 7 bases, with 11 bases separating them. CDR1 SGHVS and CDR2 FNYEAQ come from the germline V gene. The CDR3: CASSPEPFEAFF. CDR3 in DNA: TGTGCCAGCAGCCCCGAGCCGTTTGAAGCTTTCTTT.